The next 28 T cell receptor beta chains were all read from a single sample in a study of blood T cell repertoires in COVID-19. The method was immunoSEQ multiplex PCR; TCRdb's version includes in-frame clones alone and lacks a portion of them. The sample yields 360,000 or so clones, almost 90% seen once. Sequenced: peripheral blood. Receptor source: a man aged 18 to 30 with active or convalescent COVID-19.

V gene TRBV13 combines with J gene TRBJ2-7; TRBD2 matches 8 bases. The CDR3 is 16 amino acids. Germline V gene sequence: CDR1 PRHDT, CDR2 FYEKMQ (reference sequence). Germline trimming cut 2 bases from V and 0 bases from J; bases unmatched to any gene: 6. The CDR3: CASSLRATSDSYEQYF. The CDR3 DNA reads TGTGCCAGCAGCTTAAGGGCGACTAGCGACTCCTACGAGCAGTACTTC.

The CDR3 protein is CASGPKAGGLADTQYF. Written as DNA, the CDR3 is TGTGCTAGTGGTCCTAAAGCGGGGGGGCTGGCAGATACGCAGTATTTT. The rearrangement links TRBV12-5 to TRBJ2-3, with 10 bases that match TRBD2. Looked up from germline, CDR1 is LGHNT and CDR2 is FRNRAP. V lost 5 bases to trimming and J lost 4 bases; unmatched junction nucleotides: 9. This CDR3 comprises 16 residues.

The gene calls are TRBV6-4 and TRBJ2-1; 9 positions match TRBD2. Germline trimming cut 4 bases from V and 9 bases from J; bases unmatched to any gene: 7. This CDR3 region has 14 residues. Germline values: CDR1 MRHNA, CDR2 SNTAGT. CDR3 amino acids: CASSGLAGFGEQFF. CDR3 DNA sequence: TGTGCCAGCAGTGGTCTAGCGGGATTTGGTGAGCAGTTCTTC.

The rearrangement uses TRBV4-1 and TRBJ2-2; a possible D gene is TRBD2 (7 bases). This CDR3 region has 17 residues. The germline V gene has CDR1 MGHRA and CDR2 YSYEKL. Deletions cut 4 bases from V and 4 bases from J, with 19 bases between. The CDR3 spells CASSPNGGGQGTGELFF. DNA of the CDR3: TGCGCCAGCAGCCCAAATGGGGGGGGCCAGGGCACCGGGGAGCTGTTTTTT.

This clone was observed a few times. The V gene is TRBV6-4, the J gene TRBJ1-4; 7 nucleotides match TRBD1. The CDR3 length is 18 residues. Germline CDR1 is MRHNA and CDR2 is SNTAGT. V gave up 3 bases and J gave up 0 bases; unmatched junction bases: 10. The CDR3 nucleotides are TGTGCCAGCAGTGATGAAGGGGGCATATGGGCAACTAATGAAAAACTGTTTTTT. Encoded protein: CASSDEGGIWATNEKLFF.

The V gene is TRBV11-2, the J gene TRBJ2-7; maybe TRBD1 (5 bases). Germline V gene data show CDR1 as SGHAT and CDR2 as FQNNGV. Trimming shortened V by 5 bases and J by 0 bases, and 11 bases separated the two germline ends. The CDR3 runs to 14 residues. CDR3 sequence (DNA): TGTGCCAGCAGCCAGTCAGGGCGCTCCTACGAGCAGTACTTC. Protein: CASSQSGRSYEQYF. Based on the CDR3 plus reference TRBV11-2 and TRBJ2-7, the full variable domain is EAGVAQSPRYKIIEKRQSVAFWCNPISGHATLYWYQQILGQGPKLLIQFQNNGVVDDSQLPKDRFSAERLKGVDSTLKIQPAKLEDSAVYLCASSQSGRSYEQYFGPGTRLTVT.

Only a few counts were recorded for this clone. The chain is built from TRBV6-2 or TRBV6-3 and TRBJ2-5; possible D gene TRBD1, 6 bases. Germline V gene lookup returns CDR1 MNHEY and CDR2 SVGEGT. V shed 4 bases and J shed 3 bases, with 9 bases lying between them. This CDR3 spans 13 amino acids. Here the CDR3 reads CASSFGQKETQYF. The CDR3 DNA reads as TGTGCCAGCAGTTTCGGACAGAAAGAGACCCAGTACTTC.

The chain has TRBV6-4 and TRBJ2-3; D remains unclear. V shed 3 bases and J shed 0 bases, with 4 bases lying between them. Germline CDR1 and CDR2: MRHNA and SNTAGT. This CDR3 region has 13 residues. CDR3 loop: CASSESSTDTQYF. CDR3 in DNA: TGTGCCAGCAGTGAGTCAAGCACAGATACGCAGTATTTT.

This clone was detected only once. The chain is built from TRBV2 and TRBJ1-2, with D hard to call. V lost 6 bases, J lost 3 bases, and 20 bases lay in between. The CDR3 length is 16 residues. The germline gives CDR1 SNHLY, CDR2 FYNNEI. CDR3: CASSPPPGFLHYGYTF. The CDR3 DNA reads TGTGCCAGCAGCCCCCCCCCGGGGTTCCTCCACTATGGCTACACCTTC. Together with reference TRBV2 and TRBJ1-2, the CDR3 gives the full variable domain: EPEVTQTPSHQVTQMGQEVILRCVPISNHLYFYWYRQILGQKVEFLVSFYNNEISEKSEIFDDQFSVERPDGSNFTLKIRSTKLEDSAMYFCASSPPPGFLHYGYTFGSGTRLTVV.

The J gene is TRBJ2-3, the V gene TRBV7-9; 8 nucleotides match TRBD2. V trimming: 5 bases; J trimming: 6 bases; junction bases outside the gene matches: 7. This CDR3 comprises 14 residues. Looked up from germline, CDR1 is SEHNR and CDR2 is FQNEAQ (reference sequence). The CDR3 region is CASSPGRGGDTQYF. The CDR3 bases are TGTGCCAGCAGCCCCGGGAGGGGCGGCGATACGCAGTATTTT.

V gene TRBV29-1 combines with J gene TRBJ1-2; the D is unclear. V was cut by 5 bases and J by 8 bases, with 12 bases left in between. Germline V gene lookup returns CDR1 SQVTM and CDR2 ANQGSEA. The CDR3 has 11 amino acids. CDR3 sequence reads: CSVLNPRGYTF. CDR3 DNA: TGCAGCGTTTTGAACCCTAGGGGCTACACCTTC.

This clone was counted once. The chain recombines TRBV9 with TRBJ2-2; 11 nucleotides line up with TRBD2. The CDR3 sequence is 16 residues long. Trimming cost V 3 bases and J 3 bases; bases outside gene matches: 4. The germline CDR1 and CDR2 sequences are SGDLS and YYNGEE. CDR3 nucleotide sequence: TGTGCCAGCAGCGGAACTAGCGGGGGACACACCGGGGAGCTGTTTTTT. Translating gives CASSGTSGGHTGELFF.

This clone was recorded once. V and J are TRBV5-5 and TRBJ1-1, with TRBD1 as a possible D gene (5 bases). The V gene lost 4 bases and the J gene lost 8 bases, with 12 bases spanning the gap. From germline, CDR1 is SGHKS and CDR2 YYEKEE (reference sequence). The CDR3 loop spans 12 amino acids. In DNA, the CDR3 is TGTGCCAGCAGCAAAGACAGCTCAGAAGCTTTCTTT. Protein sequence: CASSKDSSEAFF.

The table lists this clone with a count of one. V gene TRBV3-1 (or the pseudogene TRBV3-2) combines with J gene TRBJ1-4; the D gene is possibly TRBD1 (5 bases). Germline V gene data show CDR1 as LGHDT and CDR2 as YNNKEL (reference sequence). The CDR3 is 16 amino acids. With 0 bases removed from V and 5 bases from J, the gap between germline ends came to 13 bases. Written as DNA, the CDR3 is TGTGCCAGCAGCCAAGATAGAGGCAAGGGGAATGAAAAACTGTTTTTT. As protein: CASSQDRGKGNEKLFF.

The CDR3 loop reads CASSQTRDRQETQYF. In nucleotides, the CDR3 is TGCGCCAGCAGCCAGACAAGGGACAGGCAAGAGACCCAGTACTTC. This chain joins TRBV4-3 and TRBJ2-5, with 8 positions matching TRBD1. The CDR3 has 15 residues. J gave up 2 bases and V 3 bases, and 5 bases lay outside the gene matches. CDR1 is LGHNA and CDR2 is YSLEER in the germline V gene.

The CDR3 sequence is CASSSPRILYNEQFF. CDR3 in DNA: TGTGCCAGCAGTAGCCCCAGGATTCTCTACAATGAGCAGTTCTTC. The chain links TRBV6-2 or TRBV6-3 to TRBJ2-1; no clear D. Germline V gives CDR1 MNHEY, CDR2 SVGEGT. The CDR3 runs 15 residues. Trimming shortened V by 5 bases and J by 3 bases, and 14 bases separated the two germline ends.

The chain uses TRBV28 and TRBJ2-1, with a tentative D call TRBD2 (6 bases). The CDR3 sequence is 12 residues long. Between the trimmed V and J ends, which lost 7 bases and 10 bases, there was a span of 14 bases. CDR1 and CDR2 (germline): MDHEN, SYDVKM. In DNA, the CDR3 is TGTGCCAGCACCCTCCTAGCGTCCGAGCAGTTCTTC. Residues: CASTLLASEQFF.

This clone has a handful of counts. The J gene is TRBJ1-1, the V gene TRBV4-1; 7 positions agree with TRBD1. This CDR3 is 14 amino acids long. The germline V gene encodes CDR1 MGHRA and CDR2 YSYEKL. After removal of 2 bases from V and 11 bases from J, the junction contained 11 bases not matched to a gene. CDR3 DNA sequence: TGCGCCAGCAGCCAACCGTACAGGGGTCAGATGGCTTTCTTT. Translating it yields CASSQPYRGQMAFF.

This clone occurred a few times. The chain employs TRBV3-1 (or the pseudogene TRBV3-2) and TRBJ2-3, with D uncertain. Trimming took off 3 bases at V and 7 bases at J, with 8 bases between the two ends. Germline V gene data show CDR1 as LGHDT and CDR2 as YNNKEL (reference sequence). The CDR3 is 12 amino acids. CDR3 in DNA: TGTGCCAGCAGCCATGCCCAGTATACGCAGTATTTT. The encoded protein is CASSHAQYTQYF.

The chain combines TRBV7-8 with TRBJ2-7; 7 bases agree with TRBD2. V was clipped by 4 bases and J by 5 bases; unmatched bases: 20. CDR3 size: 18 residues. Germline CDR1 is SGHVS and CDR2 is FQNEAQ. As DNA, the CDR3 is TGTGCCAGCAGCTCCACCACAACCCGGCCGAGGACTAGGGACGAGCAGTACTTC. It codes for CASSSTTTRPRTRDEQYF.

The sample holds one count of this clone. The genes are TRBV6-1 and TRBJ2-1, with D maybe TRBD1 (6 bases). The CDR3 runs 15 residues. The V gene's germline CDR1 is MNHNS and CDR2 SASEGT. V gave up 2 bases and J gave up 8 bases, with 16 bases separating them. DNA for the CDR3: TGTGCCAGCAGTGAATCCCGGGACATGATGGATGAGCAGTTCTTC. Its protein is CASSESRDMMDEQFF.

V usage is TRBV28 and J usage is TRBJ1-2; 9 bases align to TRBD1. Germline V CDR1 and CDR2: MDHEN, SYDVKM. Trimming took 3 bases from V and 4 from J; bases not matched to a gene: 3. The length of the CDR3 is 14 residues. The CDR3 region is CASSFADRGYGYTF. The CDR3, as DNA: TGTGCCAGCAGTTTCGCGGACAGGGGCTATGGCTACACCTTC.

This rearrangement joins TRBV28 to TRBJ1-2, with D possibly matching TRBD1 (5 bases). The CDR3 contains 13 residues. The V gene lost 6 bases and the J gene lost 4 bases, with 12 bases spanning the gap. Germline assignment: CDR1 MDHEN and CDR2 SYDVKM. This CDR3 reads CASRQDSAYGYTF. Written as DNA, the CDR3 is TGTGCCAGCAGACAGGATTCGGCCTATGGCTACACCTTC.

V is TRBV2 and J is TRBJ2-7, with D perhaps TRBD2 (5 bases). Trimming took off 6 bases at V and 3 bases at J, with 9 bases between the two ends. Germline-derived CDR1 and CDR2 are SNHLY and FYNNEI. This CDR3 has 12 residues. CDR3: CASSVGIYEQYF. DNA for the CDR3: TGTGCCAGCAGCGTCGGGATCTACGAGCAGTACTTC.

The chain links TRBV5-1 to TRBJ2-1, with unresolved D. The V gene's germline CDR1 is SGHRS and CDR2 YFSETQ. The CDR3 contains 13 residues. Trimming stripped 4 bases from V and 8 bases from J, with 13 bases between. The CDR3 coding sequence is TGCGCCAGCAGCCCCCCTAAACGGGATGAGCAGTTCTTC. It translates to CASSPPKRDEQFF.

The rearrangement uses TRBV2 and TRBJ2-4; D is unresolved. This CDR3 region has 15 residues. V lost 1 base and J 0 bases, leaving 7 bases between the germline ends. Germline V gives CDR1 SNHLY, CDR2 FYNNEI. The CDR3 loop reads CASSEVLLAKNIQYF. DNA for the CDR3: TGTGCCAGCAGTGAAGTCCTACTAGCCAAAAACATTCAGTACTTC.

The chain combines TRBV3-1 (or the pseudogene TRBV3-2) with TRBJ2-1; D gene uncertain. This CDR3 spans 12 amino acids. Trimming removed 1 base from V and 8 bases from J, with 6 bases in between. Germline loops: CDR1 LGHDT, CDR2 YNNKEL (reference sequence). This CDR3 reads CASSQVSDEQFF. CDR3 bases: TGTGCCAGCAGCCAAGTTTCCGATGAGCAGTTCTTC.

The rearrangement links TRBV19 to TRBJ1-2; tentatively, D is TRBD1 (6 bases). The CDR3 totals 14 residues. The V gene's germline CDR1 is LNHDA and CDR2 SQIVND (reference sequence). Trimming pared 3 bases from V and 6 bases from J, leaving 14 bases between. CDR3 amino acids: CASSIFQGPNGYTF. CDR3 coding DNA: TGTGCCAGTAGTATTTTTCAGGGGCCAAATGGCTACACCTTC.